This TCR beta chain is drawn from a study of blood T cell repertoires in COVID-19. At the level of the study: COVID-19 samples from acute and convalescent phases originated in the United States, Italy and Spain. PBMCs, B-cell-depleted T cells, or T cells provided the cDNA or gDNA that made up the material.

In the authors' workflow: How many nucleated cells were present was estimated from reference gene primer amplification. Only in-frame clones appear in the TCRdb table, and some are missing; sequencing was by immunoSEQ multiplex PCR. V and J calls and clone size are copied from that table; D and trimming were computed from the DNA. The sample shows over 150,000 clones, about 73% of them seen only once. Per germline, CDR1 SNHLY and CDR2 FYNNEI. Trimming shortened V by 6 bases and J by 7 bases, and 12 bases separated the two germline ends. CDR3 size: 12 residues. The source of this sequence is an older man with acute or convalescent COVID-19. Source material: peripheral blood. The chain links TRBV2 to TRBJ1-2; D gene uncertain. This chain's CDR3 is CASRIREAGYTF. The DNA of the CDR3 is TGTGCCAGCAGGATTAGGGAGGCTGGCTACACCTTC.